This T cell receptor (beta chain) was sequenced in a study of identical twins. With template switching, a universal primer site was added, and the cDNA carried unique molecular identifiers. TCRdb independently ran MiXCR on the 5' RACE reads; one entry per CDR3 protein. The sample records some 210,000 distinct CDR3 sequences, approximately 15% being singletons. Study outcomes and limitations: Excess low generation probability was seen in twin-shared out-of-frame alpha sequences.

In this sample, this clonotype turned up a few times. Its antigen is undetermined. CDR3 size: 14 residues. CDR1 and CDR2 (germline): KGHSH, LQKENI. The ends were cut back, 2 bases at V and 3 bases at J, with 11 bases in the middle. These data are also associated with another study on T cells expressing NK-cell markers. This second study notes: Sorted CD3+CD56+NKG2C+, CD3+CD56+NKG2C- and CD3+CD56-NKG2C+ T-cell subsets were beta-chain profiled. These same clonotypes (in four donors) also led the CD3+CD56-NKG2C+ fraction.

The clonotype originates from a woman aged 18-29 years in good health. V gene TRBV18 combines with J gene TRBJ2-7, with D maybe TRBD2 (6 bases). Sequenced material: CD8+ T cells sorted from blood. The CDR3 spells CASSPTAGSYEQYF. CDR3 coding DNA: TGTGCCAGCTCACCAACGGCGGGGAGCTACGAGCAGTACTTC. Using reference TRBV18 and TRBJ2-7 for the parts outside the CDR3, the full variable domain is NAGVMQNPRHLVRRRGQEARLRCSPMKGHSHVYWYRQLPEEGLKFMVYLQKENIIDESGMPKERFSAEFPKEGPSILRIQQVVRGDSAAYFCASSPTAGSYEQYFGPGTRLTVT.